A single sample gave rise to the 14 T cell receptor beta chains below, sequenced in a study of T cell changes during pregnancy in multiple sclerosis. The assay was immunoSEQ multiplex PCR, and TCRdb's table has in-frame clones only and misses some. The table records 35,000 to 50,000 clones, around 90% of them present only once. The input for sequencing was peripheral blood, taken in the second trimester of pregnancy. The receptors come from a female donor in good health, enrolled as a control in a pregnancy study.

The chain has TRBV5-1 and TRBJ1-1; tentative D call: TRBD1 (5 bases). Trimming took off 0 bases at V and 0 bases at J, with 9 bases between the two ends. Germline V lookup: CDR1 SGHRS, CDR2 YFSETQ. CDR3 length equals 15 residues. The CDR3 loop is CASSLGAGLNTEAFF. CDR3 nucleotide sequence: TGCGCCAGCAGCTTGGGGGCAGGGCTGAACACTGAAGCTTTCTTT.

CDR3 nucleotide sequence: TGTGCCTGGAGTGTTAGTCAGGGGCTTGGCTACACCTTC. Its translation: CAWSVSQGLGYTF. V and J are TRBV30 and TRBJ1-2, with D perhaps matching TRBD1 (6 bases). Deletions cut 0 bases from V and 7 bases from J, with 12 bases between. Germline values: CDR1 GTSNPN, CDR2 SVGIG (reference sequence). This CDR3 region has 13 residues.

V usage is TRBV7-7 and J usage is TRBJ2-7, with D perhaps TRBD2 (6 bases). Germline V gives CDR1 SSHAT, CDR2 FNYEAQ (reference sequence). Deletions cut 5 bases from V and 4 bases from J, with 12 bases between. The CDR3 length is 13 residues. CDR3 residues: CASSLTAGYEQYF. CDR3 bases: TGTGCCAGCAGCCTCACCGCGGGATACGAGCAGTACTTC. Filled out from reference TRBV7-7 and TRBJ2-7, the complete variable domain reads GAGVSQSPRYKVTKRGQDVTLRCDPISSHATLYWYQQALGQGPEFLTYFNYEAQPDKSGLPSDRFSAERPEGSISTLTIQRTEQRDSAMYRCASSLTAGYEQYFGPGTRLTVT.

The chain has TRBV11-2 and TRBJ1-4, with TRBD1 as a possible D gene (5 bases). Trimming took 1 base from V and 6 from J, leaving 18 bases between them. Germline V gives CDR1 SGHAT, CDR2 FQNNGV. The CDR3 covers 17 residues. CDR3 nucleotide sequence: TGTGCCAGCAGCTTAGCCGGGGGTTGGACATGGGATGAAAAACTGTTTTTT. Protein sequence: CASSLAGGWTWDEKLFF.

CDR3 protein: CASSLAVRAYQETQYF. CDR3 in DNA: TGTGCCAGCAGCCTTGCCGTGAGGGCCTATCAAGAGACCCAGTACTTC. The chain joins TRBV7-9 to TRBJ2-5; tentatively, D is TRBD2 (5 bases). Trimming removed 5 bases at V and 2 bases at J, with 18 bases between. CDR1 is SEHNR, CDR2 FQNEAQ, per germline (reference sequence). This CDR3 has 16 residues.

This chain connects TRBV5-4 to TRBJ2-3; 9 positions match TRBD1. Germline-derived CDR1 and CDR2 are SGHNT and YYREEE (reference sequence). The CDR3 spans 14 residues. V lost 4 bases to trimming and J lost 4 bases; unmatched junction nucleotides: 4. The CDR3 DNA reads as TGTGCCAGCAGCGTACGACAGGGGGCAGATACGCAGTATTTT. Its protein product is CASSVRQGADTQYF.

The chain combines TRBV7-2 with TRBJ2-3; TRBD2 agrees at 7 bases. Germline CDR1 reads SGHTA; CDR2 reads FQGNSA. The CDR3 contains 15 residues. The V and J ends lost 6 bases and 4 bases, in that order; junction bases with no gene match: 10. The DNA of the CDR3 is TGTGCCAGCAGTGTCGAGGGGAGGGGATCAGATACGCAGTATTTT. As protein: CASSVEGRGSDTQYF.

This chain links TRBV19 with TRBJ2-5; D is perhaps TRBD2 (5 bases). The CDR3 is 14 residues long. Germline CDR1 LNHDA, CDR2 SQIVND (reference sequence). Deletions cut 3 bases from V and 2 bases from J, with 10 bases between. The CDR3 protein is CASSIWLAQETQYF. DNA for the CDR3: TGTGCCAGTAGTATTTGGCTAGCACAAGAGACCCAGTACTTC.

The rearrangement uses TRBV13 and TRBJ2-7; tentatively, D is TRBD2 (6 bases). Trimming cost V 3 bases and J 4 bases, with 13 bases left between them. Germline assignment: CDR1 PRHDT and CDR2 FYEKMQ (reference sequence). This CDR3 comprises 14 residues. CDR3 DNA sequence: TGTGCCAGCAGCTTTGGGTTACGGGGGTACGAGCAGTACTTC. Protein product: CASSFGLRGYEQYF.

This clone was picked up one time. The gene calls are TRBV27 and TRBJ2-1, with D possibly matching TRBD2 (6 bases). The CDR3 spans 12 residues. Trimming pared 5 bases from V and 15 bases from J, leaving 17 bases between. Germline CDR1 reads MNHEY; CDR2 reads SMNVEV (reference sequence). The CDR3: CASSPPGGVPFF. The CDR3 DNA reads as TGTGCCAGCAGTCCCCCCGGCGGGGTTCCGTTCTTC.

This chain links TRBV10-1 with TRBJ1-5, with TRBD1 matching over 9 bases. The germline V gene has CDR1 WNHNN and CDR2 SYGVQD (reference sequence). CDR3 length equals 15 residues. Trimming cost V 0 bases and J 8 bases; bases outside gene matches: 5. CDR3 in amino acids: CASSESTGGPEPQHF. The DNA for the CDR3 is TGCGCCAGCAGTGAGTCCACAGGGGGCCCGGAGCCCCAGCATTTT.

V gene TRBV30 combines with J gene TRBJ1-6; no firm D call. V was pared by 5 bases and J by 8 bases, with 10 bases between. The CDR3 spans 12 residues. CDR1 is GTSNPN and CDR2 is SVGIG in the germline V gene (reference sequence). CDR3 sequence reads: CAWGRGHSPLHF. The CDR3 bases are TGTGCCTGGGGCCGAGGCCATTCACCCCTCCACTTT.

The CDR3 DNA follows: TGCGCCAGCAGCTTCGGGGGAGTGTTGACAGATACGCAGTATTTT. It specifies CASSFGGVLTDTQYF. V usage is TRBV5-1 and J usage is TRBJ2-3, with D perhaps matching TRBD2 (6 bases). CDR3 length: 15 residues. Trimming cost V 2 bases and J 3 bases, with 13 bases left between them. Germline V gene lookup returns CDR1 SGHRS and CDR2 YFSETQ. The variable domain in full, with the rest retrieved from reference TRBV5-1 and TRBJ2-3, is KAGVTQTPRYLIKTRGQQVTLSCSPISGHRSVSWYQQTPGQGLQFLFEYFSETQRNKGNFPGRFSGRQFSNSRSEMNVSTLELGDSALYLCASSFGGVLTDTQYFGPGTRLTVL.

The chain links TRBV1 to TRBJ2-2; TRBD2 reflects the table's D call only, with no check against the DNA. TRBV1 is a pseudogene. This CDR3 contains 15 residues. The CDR3 DNA reads as TGCACCAGCAGCCAATGGGGGGAGTCCAACGGGGAGCTGTTTTTT. The encoded protein is CTSSQWGESNGELFF.